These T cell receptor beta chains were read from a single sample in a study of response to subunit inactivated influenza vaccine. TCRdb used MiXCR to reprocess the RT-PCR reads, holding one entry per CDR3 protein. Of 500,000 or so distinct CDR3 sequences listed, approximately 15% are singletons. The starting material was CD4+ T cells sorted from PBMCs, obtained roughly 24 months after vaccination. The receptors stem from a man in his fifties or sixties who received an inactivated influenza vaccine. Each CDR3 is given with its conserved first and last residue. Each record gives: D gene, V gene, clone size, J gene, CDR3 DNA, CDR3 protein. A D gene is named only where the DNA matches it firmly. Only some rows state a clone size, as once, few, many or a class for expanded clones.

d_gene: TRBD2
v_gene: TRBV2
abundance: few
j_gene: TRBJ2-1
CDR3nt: TGTGCCAGCAGTGAAATCAGCGGGGTCTTCTCCTACAATGAGCAGTTCTTC
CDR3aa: CASSEISGVFSYNEQFF

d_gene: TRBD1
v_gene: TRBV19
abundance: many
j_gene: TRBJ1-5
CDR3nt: TGTGCCAGTAAGGACAGGGGTTGGGGCAATCAGCCCCAGCATTTT
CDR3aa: CASKDRGWGNQPQHF

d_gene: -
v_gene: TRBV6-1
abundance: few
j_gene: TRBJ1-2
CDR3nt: TGTGCCAGCAGTGAAGTAGGGAGAATCTATGGCTACACCTTC
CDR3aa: CASSEVGRIYGYTF

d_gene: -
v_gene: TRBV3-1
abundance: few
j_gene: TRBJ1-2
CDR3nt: TGTGCCAGCTCCCCGCGGGCGGTGGCGGGCTACACCTTC
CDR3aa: CASSPRAVAGYTF

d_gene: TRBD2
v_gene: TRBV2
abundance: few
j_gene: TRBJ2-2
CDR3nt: TGTGCCAGCAGTATCTCAGGGAGGGACACCGGGGAGCTGTTTTTT
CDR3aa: CASSISGRDTGELFF

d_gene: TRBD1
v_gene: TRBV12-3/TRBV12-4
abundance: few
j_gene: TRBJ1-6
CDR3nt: TGTGCCAGCAGTTTCCGGGACAGGGGTTCACCCCTCCACTTT
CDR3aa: CASSFRDRGSPLHF

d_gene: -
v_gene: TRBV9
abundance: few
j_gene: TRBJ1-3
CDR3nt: TGTGCCAGCAGCGTAGCCCTCGCGGACTTTGGAAACACCATATATTTT
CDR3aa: CASSVALADFGNTIYF

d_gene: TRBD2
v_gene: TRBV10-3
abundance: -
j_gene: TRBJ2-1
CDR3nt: TGTGCCATCTCGGCGGGAGTTTATGATGAGCAGTTCTTC
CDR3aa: CAISAGVYDEQFF

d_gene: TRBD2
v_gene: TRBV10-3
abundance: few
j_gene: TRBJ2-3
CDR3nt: TGTGCCATCAGGACTAGCGGGAGAACAGATACGCAGTATTTT
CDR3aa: CAIRTSGRTDTQYF

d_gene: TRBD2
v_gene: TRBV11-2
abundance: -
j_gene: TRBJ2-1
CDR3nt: TGTGCCAGCAGCTTCGATCCCCGGACTAGCGGGAGCAATGAGCAGTTCTTC
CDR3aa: CASSFDPRTSGSNEQFF

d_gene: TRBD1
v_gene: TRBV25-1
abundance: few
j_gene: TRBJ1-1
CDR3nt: TGTGCCAGCAGTGCAGACAGGGGACGAGGGACTGAAGCTTTCTTT
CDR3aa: CASSADRGRGTEAFF

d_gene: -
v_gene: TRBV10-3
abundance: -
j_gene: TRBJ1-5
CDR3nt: TGTGCCATCAGTTCGGGGGCTTCGGGACAGCCCCAGCATTTT
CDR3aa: CAISSGASGQPQHF

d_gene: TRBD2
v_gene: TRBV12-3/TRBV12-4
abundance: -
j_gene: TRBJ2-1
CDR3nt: TGTGCCAGCAAAATAAGCGGGGGGGCCTACAATGAGCAGTTCTTC
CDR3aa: CASKISGGAYNEQFF

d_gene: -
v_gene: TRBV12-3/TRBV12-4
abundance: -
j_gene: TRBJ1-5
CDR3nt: TGTGCCAGCAGCTCAGCGGGCGGTAGCAATCAGCCCCAGCATTTT
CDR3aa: CASSSAGGSNQPQHF

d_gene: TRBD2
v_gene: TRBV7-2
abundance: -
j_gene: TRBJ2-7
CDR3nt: TGTGCCAGCAGCCGAACCTTTGGCGGGGACTACGAGGAGTACTTC
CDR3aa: CASSRTFGGDYEEYF

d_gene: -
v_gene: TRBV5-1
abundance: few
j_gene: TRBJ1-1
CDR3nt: TGCGCCAGCAGCTTGAACGGAGGATTGAACACTGAAGCTTTCTTT
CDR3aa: CASSLNGGLNTEAFF

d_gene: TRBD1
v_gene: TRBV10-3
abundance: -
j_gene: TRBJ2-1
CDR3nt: TGTGCCATCCGGACAGGGGCTGTGAATGAGCAGTTCTTC
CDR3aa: CAIRTGAVNEQFF

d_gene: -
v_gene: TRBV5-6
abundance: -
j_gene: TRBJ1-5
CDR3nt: TGTGCCAGCAGCTTTAATGGAGCCCTGGCATACCAGCCCCAGCATTTT
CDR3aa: CASSFNGALAYQPQHF

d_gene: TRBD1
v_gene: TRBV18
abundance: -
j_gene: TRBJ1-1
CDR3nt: TGTGCCAGCTCACTACGATCTTGGACAGGGACCACTGAAGCTTTCTTT
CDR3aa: CASSLRSWTGTTEAFF

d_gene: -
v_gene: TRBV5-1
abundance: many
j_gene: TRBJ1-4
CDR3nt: TGCGCCAGCAGCCCGGACGGGGCTGTAAAAGAAAAACTGTTTTTT
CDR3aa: CASSPDGAVKEKLFF

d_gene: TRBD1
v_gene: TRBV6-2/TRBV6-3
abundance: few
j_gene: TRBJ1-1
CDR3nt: TGTGCCAGCAGTTATCGGGCGACAGGGGGAAGGAACACTGAAGCTTTCTTT
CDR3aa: CASSYRATGGRNTEAFF

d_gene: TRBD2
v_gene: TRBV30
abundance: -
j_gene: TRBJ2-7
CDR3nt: TGTGCCTGGAGCGGAGAGGGACTAGTTCTTTCCTCCGAGCAGTACTTC
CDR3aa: CAWSGEGLVLSSEQYF

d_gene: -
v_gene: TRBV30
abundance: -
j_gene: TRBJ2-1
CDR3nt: TGTGCCTGGACTCTTGGGGGGTACAATGAGCAGTTCTTC
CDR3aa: CAWTLGGYNEQFF

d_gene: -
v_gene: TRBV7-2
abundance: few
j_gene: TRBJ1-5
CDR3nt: TGTGCCAGCAGCCGACAGGAGAGCAATCAGCCCCAGCATTTT
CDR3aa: CASSRQESNQPQHF

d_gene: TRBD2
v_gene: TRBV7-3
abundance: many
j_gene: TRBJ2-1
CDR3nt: TGTGCCAGCAGCCCTTCTAGCGGGGCCTACAATGAGCAGTTCTTC
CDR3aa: CASSPSSGAYNEQFF

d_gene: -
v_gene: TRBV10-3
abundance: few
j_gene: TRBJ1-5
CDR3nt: TGTGCCATCAGTGAGTATAGCAATCAGCCCCAGCATTTT
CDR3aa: CAISEYSNQPQHF

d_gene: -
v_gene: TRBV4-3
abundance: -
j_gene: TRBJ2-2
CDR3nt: TGCGCCAGCCGGTACAGCGCGGTCACCGGGGAGCTGTTTTTT
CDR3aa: CASRYSAVTGELFF

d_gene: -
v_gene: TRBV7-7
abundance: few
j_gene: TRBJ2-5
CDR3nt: TGTGCCAGCAGCCCCCAGGTTTTAGAGACCCAGTACTTC
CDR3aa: CASSPQVLETQYF

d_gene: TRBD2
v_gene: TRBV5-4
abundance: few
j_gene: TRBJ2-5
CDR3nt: TGTGCCAGCAGCCCCAAGACTAGCGGGGGGGCATCCGAGACCCAGTACTTC
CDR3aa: CASSPKTSGGASETQYF

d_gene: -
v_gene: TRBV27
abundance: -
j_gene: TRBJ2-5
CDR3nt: TGTGCCAGTGGACAGACCAAAGAGACCCAGTACTTC
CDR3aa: CASGQTKETQYF

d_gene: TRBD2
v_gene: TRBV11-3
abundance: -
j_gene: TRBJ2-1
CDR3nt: TGTGCCAGCAGCTTTAGCGGGGGGCCACACAATGAGCAGTTCTTC
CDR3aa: CASSFSGGPHNEQFF

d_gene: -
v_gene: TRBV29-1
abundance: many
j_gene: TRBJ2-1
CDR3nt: TGCAGCGTTGAGCCAGGACACAATGAGCAGTTCTTC
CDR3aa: CSVEPGHNEQFF

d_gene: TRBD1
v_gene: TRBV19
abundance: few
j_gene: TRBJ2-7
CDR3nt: TGTGCCAGTAGTAAACCGGGACAGGGGGCCGAGCAGTACTTC
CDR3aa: CASSKPGQGAEQYF

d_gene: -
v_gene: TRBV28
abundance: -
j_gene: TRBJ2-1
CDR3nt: TGTGCCACCTTTTTGGTCTCCTCCTACAATGAGCAGTTCTTC
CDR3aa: CATFLVSSYNEQFF

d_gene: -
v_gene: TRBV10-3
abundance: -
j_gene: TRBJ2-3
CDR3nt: TGTGCCAATCGACAGGGAGGGACGGATACGCAGTATTTT
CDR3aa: CANRQGGTDTQYF

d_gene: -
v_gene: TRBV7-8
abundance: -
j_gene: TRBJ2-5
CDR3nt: TGTGCCAGCAGCCCGGTCGAGGGAAAATCTCAAGAGACCCAGTACTTC
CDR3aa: CASSPVEGKSQETQYF

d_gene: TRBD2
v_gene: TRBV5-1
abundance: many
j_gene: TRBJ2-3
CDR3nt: TGCGCCAGCAAAAAAGCGGGGGCCAACACAGATACGCAGTATTTT
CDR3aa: CASKKAGANTDTQYF

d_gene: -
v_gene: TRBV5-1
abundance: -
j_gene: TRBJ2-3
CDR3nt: TGCGCCAGCAGCTTGGACCCCGTGGCGACTAGCACAGATACGCAGTATTTT
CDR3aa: CASSLDPVATSTDTQYF

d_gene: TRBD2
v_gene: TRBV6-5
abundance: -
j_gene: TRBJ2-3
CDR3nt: TGTGCCAGCAGTTACAGTAGTAGCGGGCCTGATACGCAGTATTTT
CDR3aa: CASSYSSSGPDTQYF

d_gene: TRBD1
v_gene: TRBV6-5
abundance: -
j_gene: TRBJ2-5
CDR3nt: TGTGCCAGCAGTTACTCGACACCGGGACAGTTTCAAGAGACCCAGTACTTC
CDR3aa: CASSYSTPGQFQETQYF

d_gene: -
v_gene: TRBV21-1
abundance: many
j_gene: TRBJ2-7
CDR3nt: TGTGCCAGCAGCAAAGGTGAGGGAGGTAATTGCTACGAGCAGTACTTC
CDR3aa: CASSKGEGGNCYEQYF

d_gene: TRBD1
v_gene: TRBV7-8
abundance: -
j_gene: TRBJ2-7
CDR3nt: TGTGCCAGCAGCTACGGACAGGGGGTCTACGAGCAGTACTTC
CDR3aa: CASSYGQGVYEQYF

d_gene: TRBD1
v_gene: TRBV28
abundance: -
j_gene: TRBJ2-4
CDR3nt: TGTGCCAGCAGTATAGTAGACAGGGACATTCAGTACTTC
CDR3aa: CASSIVDRDIQYF

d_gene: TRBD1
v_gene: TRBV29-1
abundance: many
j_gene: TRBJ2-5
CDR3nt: TGCAGCGTTGACCTCGGACAGGGGACAGAGACCCAGTACTTC
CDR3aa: CSVDLGQGTETQYF